The sequence of this T cell receptor beta chain was determined in a study of T-cell memory formation after mild COVID-19. CDR3 size: 14 residues. Trimming took 5 bases from V and 10 from J; bases not matched to a gene: 8. Germline CDR1 MNHEY, CDR2 SVGEGT. This clonotype was seen many times. TCRdb reanalysed the 5' RACE reads using MiXCR and keeps one entry per CDR3 protein. This table has roughly 190,000 distinct CDR3 sequences, around 19% appearing once. The sequenced material came from PBMCs or a T cell subset sorted from them (not recorded which). This rearrangement joins TRBV6-2 or TRBV6-3 to TRBJ2-1, with 10 nucleotides matching TRBD2. The source is an adult woman who had mild COVID-19 (a few samples of this study predate the infection). Cell type and time point are not known. The CDR3, as DNA: TGTGCCAGCAGTCGCCTAGCGGGAGTATCAGAGCAGTTCTTC. As protein: CASSRLAGVSEQFF.